A selection of T cell receptor beta chains follows, all from one sample in a study of blood T cell repertoires in COVID-19. The data were produced by immunoSEQ multiplex PCR, yet TCRdb's version contains in-frame clones alone and is incomplete. The sample contains under 500,000 clones, around 89% of which appear only once. Sequencing was carried out using peripheral blood. Receptors were obtained from a young woman with acute or convalescent COVID-19. Both conserved end residues are part of each CDR3. D genes are given only for firm matches. Clone size is not always given. Where it is, it says once, few, many or a class for expanded clones.

V gene	D gene	J gene	clone size	CDR3 protein	CDR3 DNA
TRBV9	-	TRBJ2-3	-	CASSRKTGTDTQYF	TGTGCCAGCAGCAGAAAGACAGGCACAGATACGCAGTATTTT
TRBV9	-	TRBJ2-2	-	CASSVPRGGSGGELFF	TGTGCCAGCAGCGTACCCCGAGGTGGGTCCGGCGGGGAGCTGTTTTTT
TRBV2	TRBD1	TRBJ2-7	-	CASSAPVGTGTYEQYF	TGTGCCAGCAGTGCTCCCGTGGGGACAGGAACCTACGAGCAGTACTTC
TRBV29-1	-	TRBJ1-1	-	CSVEGFGGSTEAFF	TGCAGCGTTGAAGGATTCGGGGGTTCCACTGAAGCTTTCTTT
TRBV3-1/TRBV3-2	-	TRBJ1-2	-	CASSQERTYGYTF	TGTGCCAGCAGCCAAGAACGGACTTATGGCTACACCTTC
TRBV10-3	TRBD2	TRBJ2-1	once	CAIRGAPTSGGTYNEQFF	TGTGCCATCAGGGGGGCCCCAACTAGCGGGGGAACCTACAATGAGCAGTTCTTC
TRBV7-3	TRBD2	TRBJ2-6	-	CASSFSGAAGANVLTF	TGTGCCAGCAGCTTTAGCGGGGCGGCTGGGGCCAACGTCCTGACTTTC
TRBV21-1	-	TRBJ2-5	-	CASSVRQGVRETQYF	TGTGCCAGCAGCGTAAGACAGGGGGTGAGAGAGACCCAGTACTTC
TRBV30	-	TRBJ1-1	-	CAWATIWSTEAFF	TGTGCCTGGGCGACGATTTGGAGCACTGAAGCTTTCTTT
TRBV12-3/TRBV12-4	-	TRBJ2-3	few	CASTPDSSDTQYF	TGTGCCAGCACTCCCGACAGTTCAGATACGCAGTATTTT
TRBV5-7	TRBD1	TRBJ1-1	-	CASRRPVPGQGAWTEAFF	TGTGCCAGCAGACGCCCTGTCCCGGGACAGGGGGCGTGGACTGAAGCTTTCTTT
TRBV11-3	-	TRBJ2-2	-	CASSLELWPTNTGELFF	TGTGCCAGCAGCTTAGAATTGTGGCCAACGAACACCGGGGAGCTGTTTTTT
TRBV9	-	TRBJ2-7	-	CASSVGGSHEQYF	TGTGCCAGCAGCGTAGGAGGGTCCCACGAGCAGTACTTC
TRBV28	TRBD1	TRBJ2-3	once	CASTMDRVTDTQYF	TGTGCCAGCACCATGGACAGGGTCACAGATACGCAGTATTTT
TRBV2	TRBD1	TRBJ2-7	-	CASGGDRGSEQYF	TGTGCCAGCGGTGGGGACAGGGGGTCCGAGCAGTACTTC
TRBV5-1	-	TRBJ2-7	-	CASSLAPAYYEQYF	TGCGCCAGCAGCTTGGCGCCAGCGTACTACGAGCAGTACTTC
TRBV4-1	-	TRBJ2-7	-	CASSQLQGSAYEQYF	TGCGCCAGCAGCCAGTTACAGGGTTCGGCGTACGAGCAGTACTTC
TRBV11-2	-	TRBJ1-6	-	CASRRTGTYNSPLHF	TGTGCCAGCAGGAGAACAGGGACCTATAATTCACCCCTCCACTTT
TRBV5-1	TRBD1	TRBJ2-7	once	CASSILPGGPSGEQYF	TGCGCCAGCAGCATTCTCCCAGGGGGCCCGTCAGGAGAGCAGTACTTC
TRBV6-4	TRBD1	TRBJ2-1	few	CASSDSDRGVQFF	TGTGCCAGCAGTGACTCGGACAGGGGGGTCCAGTTCTTC
TRBV7-2	TRBD1	TRBJ2-1	-	CASSFSGTGRGAYNEQFF	TGTGCCAGCAGCTTTAGTGGGACAGGTAGAGGTGCCTACAATGAGCAGTTCTTC
TRBV2	-	TRBJ2-7	-	CASSLSRVRSYEQYF	TGTGCCAGCAGTCTCTCCAGGGTAAGATCCTACGAGCAGTACTTC
TRBV9	-	TRBJ2-3	-	CASSPRWTTHTQYF	TGTGCCAGCAGCCCCAGGTGGACTACCCATACGCAGTATTTT
TRBV9	TRBD1	TRBJ2-1	-	CASSVGQDSYNEQFF	TGTGCCAGCAGCGTGGGACAGGACTCCTACAATGAGCAGTTCTTC
TRBV28	-	TRBJ1-4	-	CASSSSWKLFF	TGTGCCAGCAGTTCGAGTTGGAAACTGTTTTTT
TRBV19	-	TRBJ1-5	-	CASKSWSRNQPQHF	TGTGCCAGTAAATCGTGGAGCCGAAATCAGCCCCAGCATTTT
TRBV9	-	TRBJ1-4	-	CASSVSGKANEKLFF	TGTGCCAGCAGCGTGTCGGGGAAGGCAAATGAAAAACTGTTTTTT
TRBV14	-	TRBJ2-5	once	CASSQDGQWTFQETQYF	TGTGCCAGCAGCCAAGACGGCCAGTGGACTTTTCAAGAGACCCAGTACTTC
TRBV19	-	TRBJ2-1	once	CASSIDPLRGSSYNEQFF	TGTGCCAGTAGTATAGATCCGTTGAGGGGGAGCTCCTACAATGAGCAGTTCTTC
TRBV2	-	TRBJ2-7	-	CASSAQGTYEQYF	TGTGCCAGCAGTGCGCAGGGGACCTACGAGCAGTACTTC
TRBV10-3	-	TRBJ1-4	-	CATNRDTNEKLFF	TGTGCCACCAACAGGGATACGAATGAAAAACTGTTTTTT
TRBV9	TRBD1	TRBJ2-6	-	CASSVTGAYSGANVLTF	TGTGCCAGCAGCGTTACAGGGGCGTACTCTGGGGCCAACGTCCTGACTTTC
TRBV30	-	TRBJ1-6	-	CAWSVRVGTKNSPLHF	TGTGCCTGGAGTGTACGAGTTGGGACTAAAAATTCACCCCTCCACTTT
TRBV10-2	-	TRBJ1-2	-	CASSESPPGQYYGYTF	TGCGCCAGCAGTGAGTCGCCCCCTGGACAGTACTATGGCTACACCTTC
TRBV5-1	-	TRBJ2-3	-	CASSLGGKGTDTQYF	TGCGCCAGCAGCTTGGGAGGAAAGGGCACAGATACGCAGTATTTT
TRBV5-6	TRBD2	TRBJ2-5	-	CASSSGQETQYF	TGTGCCAGTTCTAGCGGACAAGAGACCCAGTACTTC
TRBV5-1	-	TRBJ2-2	once	CASSLYSGTGELFF	TGCGCCAGCAGCCTCTACTCGGGCACCGGGGAGCTGTTTTTT
TRBV18	TRBD1	TRBJ2-7	-	CASSPPGQGSSYEQYF	TGTGCCAGCTCACCTCCGGGACAGGGAAGCTCCTACGAGCAGTACTTC
TRBV7-5	-	TRBJ2-2	-	CARGDRARDTGELFF	TGTGCCAGAGGAGACAGGGCTCGGGACACCGGGGAGCTGTTTTTT
TRBV20-1	TRBD1	TRBJ2-7	-	CSGTGFDEQYF	TGCAGCGGGACAGGGTTTGACGAGCAGTACTTC
TRBV5-1	-	TRBJ2-3	-	CASSLETTSTDTQYF	TGCGCCAGCAGCTTGGAAACCACTAGCACAGATACGCAGTATTTT
TRBV2	-	TRBJ2-3	-	CASSELVDTQYF	TGTGCCAGCAGTGAACTTGTCGATACGCAGTATTTT
TRBV6-2/TRBV6-3	-	TRBJ1-1	-	CASSYFREAFF	TGTGCCAGCAGTTATTTCCGGGAAGCTTTCTTT
TRBV6-5	-	TRBJ2-7	-	CASSYVGATYEQYF	TGTGCCAGCAGTTATGTGGGGGCTACCTACGAGCAGTACTTC
TRBV5-1	-	TRBJ2-3	-	CASSLDRGGGGDTQYF	TGCGCCAGCAGCTTGGATCGGGGAGGTGGTGGAGATACGCAGTATTTT